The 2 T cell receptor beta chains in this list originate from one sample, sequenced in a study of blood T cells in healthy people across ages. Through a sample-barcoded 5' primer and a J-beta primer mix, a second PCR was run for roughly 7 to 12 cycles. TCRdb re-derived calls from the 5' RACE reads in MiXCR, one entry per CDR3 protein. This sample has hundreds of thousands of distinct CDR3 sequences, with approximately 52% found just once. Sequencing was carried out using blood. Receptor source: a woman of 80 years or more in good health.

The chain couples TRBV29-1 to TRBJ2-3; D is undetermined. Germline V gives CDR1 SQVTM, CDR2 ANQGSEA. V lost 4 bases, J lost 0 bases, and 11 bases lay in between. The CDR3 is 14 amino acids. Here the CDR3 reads CSVGVGLSTDTQYF. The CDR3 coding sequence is TGCAGCGTTGGGGTCGGCCTTAGCACAGATACGCAGTATTTT.

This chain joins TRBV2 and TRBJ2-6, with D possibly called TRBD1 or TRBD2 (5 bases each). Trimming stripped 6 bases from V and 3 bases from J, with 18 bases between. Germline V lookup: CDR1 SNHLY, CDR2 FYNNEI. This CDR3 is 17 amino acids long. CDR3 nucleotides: TGTGCCAGCAGACGGGACGCAGGCTCGCGTGGGGCCAACGTCCTGACTTTC. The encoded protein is CASRRDAGSRGANVLTF.